This TCR beta chain was recorded in a study of blood T cell repertoires in COVID-19. Turning to the study itself: PBMCs, B-cell-depleted T cells, or T cells were the source of the cDNA or gDNA that made up the material.

Clones were read by immunoSEQ multiplex PCR, and TCRdb kept only the in-frame ones, dropping some. The sample contains some 210,000 clones, around 89% of which appear only once. CDR3 length equals 15 residues. The V and J ends lost 4 bases and 1 base, in that order; junction bases with no gene match: 6. CDR1 and CDR2 from the germline V gene are LGHDT and YNNKEL (reference sequence). The chain carries TRBV3-1 (or the pseudogene TRBV3-2) and TRBJ1-2, with 7 bases that match TRBD1. Material: peripheral blood. The clonotype comes from a woman aged 40 to 55 with acute or convalescent COVID-19. CDR3 loop: CASSPRGPINYGYTF. CDR3 coding DNA: TGTGCCAGCAGCCCGAGGGGGCCTATTAACTATGGCTACACCTTC.